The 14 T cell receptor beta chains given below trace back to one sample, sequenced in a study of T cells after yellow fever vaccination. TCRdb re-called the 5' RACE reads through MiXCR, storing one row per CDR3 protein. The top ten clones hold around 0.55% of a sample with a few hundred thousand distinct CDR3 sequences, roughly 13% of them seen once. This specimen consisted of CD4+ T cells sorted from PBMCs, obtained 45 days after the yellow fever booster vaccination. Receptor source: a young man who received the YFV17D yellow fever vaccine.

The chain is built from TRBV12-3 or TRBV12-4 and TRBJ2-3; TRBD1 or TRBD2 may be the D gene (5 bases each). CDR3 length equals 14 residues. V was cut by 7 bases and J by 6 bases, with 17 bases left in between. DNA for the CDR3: TGTGCCAGCACTCAGACAGTAGAGGGGGATACGCAGTATTTT. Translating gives CASTQTVEGDTQYF.

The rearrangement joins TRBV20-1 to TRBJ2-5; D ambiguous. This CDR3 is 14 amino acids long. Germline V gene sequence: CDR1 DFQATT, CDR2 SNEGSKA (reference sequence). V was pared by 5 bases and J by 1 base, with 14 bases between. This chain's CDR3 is CSAEFRRSQETQYF. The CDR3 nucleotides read TGCAGTGCTGAATTCCGAAGGAGCCAAGAGACCCAGTACTTC.

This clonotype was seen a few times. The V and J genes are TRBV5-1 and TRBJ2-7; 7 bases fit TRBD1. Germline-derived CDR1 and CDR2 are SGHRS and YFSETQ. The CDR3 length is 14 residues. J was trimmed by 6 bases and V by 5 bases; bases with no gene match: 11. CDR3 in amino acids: CASSSLWTGGEQYF. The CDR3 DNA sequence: TGCGCCAGCAGTAGCCTTTGGACAGGCGGCGAGCAGTACTTC.

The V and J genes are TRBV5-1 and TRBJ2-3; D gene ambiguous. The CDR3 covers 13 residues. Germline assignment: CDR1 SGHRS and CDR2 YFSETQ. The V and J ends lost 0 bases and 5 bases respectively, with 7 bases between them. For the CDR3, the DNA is TGCGCCAGCAGCTTGGGGCTCCTAGATACGCAGTATTTT. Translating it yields CASSLGLLDTQYF.

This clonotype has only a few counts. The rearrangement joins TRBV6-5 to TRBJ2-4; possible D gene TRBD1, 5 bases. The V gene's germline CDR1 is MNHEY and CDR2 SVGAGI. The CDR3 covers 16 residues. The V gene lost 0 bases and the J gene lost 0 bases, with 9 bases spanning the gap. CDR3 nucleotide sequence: TGTGCCAGCAGTTACTCGAGTCAGGGAGCCAAAAACATTCAGTACTTC. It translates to CASSYSSQGAKNIQYF.

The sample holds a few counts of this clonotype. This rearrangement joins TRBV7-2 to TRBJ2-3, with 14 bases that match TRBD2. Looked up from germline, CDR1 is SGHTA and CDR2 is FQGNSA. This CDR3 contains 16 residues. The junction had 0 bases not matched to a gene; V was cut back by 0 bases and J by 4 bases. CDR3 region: CASSLAGLAGADTQYF. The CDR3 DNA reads TGTGCCAGCAGCTTAGCGGGACTAGCGGGAGCAGATACGCAGTATTTT.

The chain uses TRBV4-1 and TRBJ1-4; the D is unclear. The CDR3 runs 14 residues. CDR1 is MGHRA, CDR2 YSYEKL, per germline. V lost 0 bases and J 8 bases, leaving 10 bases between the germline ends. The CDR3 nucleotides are TGCGCCAGCAGCCAAGATAAGGGTTTGGAAAAACTGTTTTTT. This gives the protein CASSQDKGLEKLFF.

The CDR3 bases are TGCAGCGTTGACGGCGGGTGGGAGACCCAGTACTTC. The encoded protein is CSVDGGWETQYF. This chain connects TRBV29-1 to TRBJ2-5, with a weak D call TRBD2 (5 bases). The germline V gene has CDR1 SQVTM and CDR2 ANQGSEA. The CDR3 length is 12 residues. V was shortened by 3 bases and J by 5 bases, with 10 bases between the two germline ends.

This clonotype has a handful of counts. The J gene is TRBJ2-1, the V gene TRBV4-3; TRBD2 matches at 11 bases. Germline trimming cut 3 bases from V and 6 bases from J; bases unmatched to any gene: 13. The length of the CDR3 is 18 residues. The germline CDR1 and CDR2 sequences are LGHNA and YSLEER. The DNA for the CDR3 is TGCGCCAGCAGCCAGAACAGGGGGCGGCTAGCGGGAGGCAATGAGCAGTTCTTC. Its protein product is CASSQNRGRLAGGNEQFF.

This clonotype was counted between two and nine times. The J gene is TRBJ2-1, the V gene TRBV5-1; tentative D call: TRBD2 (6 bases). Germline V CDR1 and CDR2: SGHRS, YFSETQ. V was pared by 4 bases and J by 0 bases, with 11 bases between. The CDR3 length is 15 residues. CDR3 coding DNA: TGCGCCAGCAGCCTAGCGCGGAGCTCCTACAATGAGCAGTTCTTC. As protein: CASSLARSSYNEQFF.

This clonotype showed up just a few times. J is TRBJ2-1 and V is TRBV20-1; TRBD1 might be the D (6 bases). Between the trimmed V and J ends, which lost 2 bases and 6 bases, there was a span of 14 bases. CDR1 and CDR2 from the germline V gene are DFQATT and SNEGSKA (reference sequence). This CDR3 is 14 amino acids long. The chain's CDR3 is CSARRTTDSNEQFF. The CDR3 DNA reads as TGCAGTGCTAGACGAACCACGGACAGCAATGAGCAGTTCTTC.

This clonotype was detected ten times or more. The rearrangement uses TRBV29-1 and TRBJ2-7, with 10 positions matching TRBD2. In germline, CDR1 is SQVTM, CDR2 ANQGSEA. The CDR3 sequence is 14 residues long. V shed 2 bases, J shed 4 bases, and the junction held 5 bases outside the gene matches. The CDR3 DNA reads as TGCAGCGTTGAATGGGCTAGCGGGAGTTACGAGCAGTACTTC. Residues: CSVEWASGSYEQYF.

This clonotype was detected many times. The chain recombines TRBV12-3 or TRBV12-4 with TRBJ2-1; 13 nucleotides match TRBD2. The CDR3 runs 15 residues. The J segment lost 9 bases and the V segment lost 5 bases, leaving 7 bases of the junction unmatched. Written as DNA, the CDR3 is TGTGCCAGCAGTCCTGGACTAGCGGGAGTGGGTGAGCAGTTCTTC. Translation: CASSPGLAGVGEQFF.

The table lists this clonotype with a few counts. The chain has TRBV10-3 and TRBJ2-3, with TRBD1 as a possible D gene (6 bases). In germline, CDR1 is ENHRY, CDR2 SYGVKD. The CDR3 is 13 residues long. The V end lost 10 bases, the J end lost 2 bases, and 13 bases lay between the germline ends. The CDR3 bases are TGTGCCAACCGCCGGGACAACACAGATACGCAGTATTTT. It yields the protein CANRRDNTDTQYF.